This T cell receptor (beta chain) came from a study of T cell repertoires in cytomegalovirus infection (dated by TCRdb to the late 2010s). About the full investigation: Recently identified HLA-C-restricted CMV epitopes, whose presentation resists viral immunomodulation, were targeted by peptide stimulations together with well-studied HLA-B-restricted epitopes. Donor HLA type was relevant to the analysis, as public TCR beta signatures indicated carriage of CMV infection together with the matching HLA type. Beyond this particular receptor, the publication reports: In both this cohort and an independent cohort of more than 350 donors, the cumulative frequency of public TCR beta family members distinguished carriers of CMV infection plus the relevant HLA type. The ex vivo response was dominated by HLA-C-restricted CMV-specific TCR beta clonotypes, which also provided the single most frequent clonotype in two of eight donors.

The meaning of the sample's treatment or condition label: in vitro stimulation with specific CMV peptide epitopes to enrich CMV-specific T cells. The sequencer listed for this sample is Illumina HiSeq 1500. The public reads were reanalyzed by TCRdb: fastp trimming at Q25, MiXCR alignment, in-frame beta chains only. Identical CDR3 proteins give one entry, which carries the most common genes and DNA. For this sample the table gives approximately 270,000 distinct CDR3 sequences, of which approximately 22% were detected only once. The ten most abundant clones make up approximately 19% of the sample. With respect to this clonotype: The antigen it binds to is not known. Base qualities are not provided; no much larger clone lies one nucleotide away.

The CDR1 and CDR2 encoded by the germline V gene are SGHVS and FNYEAQ. Including cysteine and phenylalanine, the CDR3 has 17 amino acids. Only CDR3 DNA remains: 51 bases, in frame from the first base. V lost 2 bases and J lost 7 bases; the stretch between them is 23 bases long. The rearrangement joined TRBV7-6 to TRBJ2-5; the D gene is perhaps TRBD1, on 5 matching bases. The receptor comes from a human donor in good health (CMV status not recorded). Some clones in this sample may be carry-over from other donors' samples. The sequencing here drew on cultured PBMCs, taken from culture after CMV antigen stimulation. The CDR3 protein is CASSLSRNWGENGTQYF. The nucleotide sequence is given as TGTGCCAGCAGCTTAAGTCGAAATTGGGGCGAGAATGGGACCCAGTACTTC.